The sequence of this TCR beta chain was determined in a study of CD8+ T cells in alopecia areata. General study results and limits: Sequencing of scalp samples also includes resident alphabeta T cells from normal skin.

A word on this clone: Its antigen remains unidentified.

Sequencing templates came from extracted RNA that was reverse transcribed into cDNA. TCRdb's copy holds only in-frame clones and misses some; the assay was immunoSEQ multiplex PCR. The sample includes approximately 160,000 clones, around 59% of them seen just once. Treatment described: oral pan-JAK inhibitor, 5-10 mg twice daily. The receptor was isolated from a human donor with alopecia areata. Sequencing was performed on CD4+ T cells sorted from blood, taken at week 24, from a patient treated with tofacitinib.

The CDR3 bases are TGCGCCAGCAGTCACCTAACCCGGGGGCCTTTCCCTGAACAAGAGACCCAGTACTTC. Residues: CASSHLTRGPFPEQETQYF. The rearrangement joins TRBV23-1 to TRBJ2-5; D possibly matches TRBD1 or TRBD2 (6 bases each). TRBV23-1 falls under the ORF class, with uncertain function. There are 19 residues in the CDR3. V was pared by 3 bases and J by 2 bases, with 25 bases between.